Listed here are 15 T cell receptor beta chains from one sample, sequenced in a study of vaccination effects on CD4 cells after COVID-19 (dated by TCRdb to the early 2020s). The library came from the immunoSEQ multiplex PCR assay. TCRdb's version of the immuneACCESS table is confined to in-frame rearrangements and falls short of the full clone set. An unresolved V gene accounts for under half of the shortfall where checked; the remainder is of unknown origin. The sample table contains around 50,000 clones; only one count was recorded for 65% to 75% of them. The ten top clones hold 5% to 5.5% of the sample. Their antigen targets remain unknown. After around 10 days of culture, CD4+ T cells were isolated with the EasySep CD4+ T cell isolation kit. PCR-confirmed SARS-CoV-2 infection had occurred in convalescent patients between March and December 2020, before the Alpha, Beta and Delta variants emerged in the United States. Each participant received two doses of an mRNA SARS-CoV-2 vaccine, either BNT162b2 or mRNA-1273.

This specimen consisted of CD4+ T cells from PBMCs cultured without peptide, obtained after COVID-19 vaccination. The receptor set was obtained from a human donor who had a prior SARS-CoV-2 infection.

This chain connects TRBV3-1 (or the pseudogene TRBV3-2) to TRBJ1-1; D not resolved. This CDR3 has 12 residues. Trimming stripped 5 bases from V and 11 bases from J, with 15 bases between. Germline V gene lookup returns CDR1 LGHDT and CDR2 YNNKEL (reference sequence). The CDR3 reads CASSNDGTGAFF. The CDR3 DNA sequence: TGTGCCAGCAGCAATGACGGAACGGGGGCTTTCTTT.

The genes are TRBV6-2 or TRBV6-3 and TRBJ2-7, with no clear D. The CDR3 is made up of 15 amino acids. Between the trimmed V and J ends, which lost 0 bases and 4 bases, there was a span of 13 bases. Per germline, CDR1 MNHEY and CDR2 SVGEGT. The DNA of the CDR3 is TGTGCCAGCAGTTACTCGACATGGGTCGAATACGAGCAGTACTTC. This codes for CASSYSTWVEYEQYF.

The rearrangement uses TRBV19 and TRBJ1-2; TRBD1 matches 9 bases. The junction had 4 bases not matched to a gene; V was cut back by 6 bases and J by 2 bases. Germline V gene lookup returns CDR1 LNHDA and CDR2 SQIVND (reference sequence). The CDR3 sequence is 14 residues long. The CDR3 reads CASSRQGENYGYTF. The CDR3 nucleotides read TGTGCCAGTAGCAGACAGGGGGAAAACTATGGCTACACCTTC.

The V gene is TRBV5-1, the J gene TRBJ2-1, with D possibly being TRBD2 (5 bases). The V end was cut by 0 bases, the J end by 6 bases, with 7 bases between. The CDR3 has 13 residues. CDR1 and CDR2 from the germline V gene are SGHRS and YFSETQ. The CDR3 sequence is CASSLGRTNEQFF. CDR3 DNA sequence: TGCGCCAGCAGCTTGGGGAGGACCAATGAGCAGTTCTTC.

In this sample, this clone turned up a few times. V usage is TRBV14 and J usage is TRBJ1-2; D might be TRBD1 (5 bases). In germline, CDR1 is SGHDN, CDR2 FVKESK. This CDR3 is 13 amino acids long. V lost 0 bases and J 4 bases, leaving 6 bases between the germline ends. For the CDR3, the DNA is TGTGCCAGCAGCCAAGATCAGGGCTATGGCTACACCTTC. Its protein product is CASSQDQGYGYTF.

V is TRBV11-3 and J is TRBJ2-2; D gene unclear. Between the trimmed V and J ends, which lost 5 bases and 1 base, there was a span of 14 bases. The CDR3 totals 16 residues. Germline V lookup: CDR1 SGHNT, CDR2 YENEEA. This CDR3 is CASSQIGSENTGELFF. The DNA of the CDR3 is TGTGCCAGCAGCCAAATAGGCTCGGAGAACACCGGGGAGCTGTTTTTT.

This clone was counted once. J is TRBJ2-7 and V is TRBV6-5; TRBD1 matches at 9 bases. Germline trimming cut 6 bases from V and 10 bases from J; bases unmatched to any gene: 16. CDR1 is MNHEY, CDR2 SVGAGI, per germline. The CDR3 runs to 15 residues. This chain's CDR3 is CASRNPGQGITRQYF. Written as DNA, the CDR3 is TGTGCCAGCAGAAACCCGGGACAGGGTATTACGAGACAGTACTTC.

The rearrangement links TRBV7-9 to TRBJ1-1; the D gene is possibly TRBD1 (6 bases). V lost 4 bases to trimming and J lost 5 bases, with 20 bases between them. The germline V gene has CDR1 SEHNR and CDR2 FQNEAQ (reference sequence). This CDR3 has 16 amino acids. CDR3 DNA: TGTGCCAGCAGCTACCCATCAGGAGGGGGACGGACTGAAGCTTTCTTT. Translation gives CASSYPSGGGRTEAFF.

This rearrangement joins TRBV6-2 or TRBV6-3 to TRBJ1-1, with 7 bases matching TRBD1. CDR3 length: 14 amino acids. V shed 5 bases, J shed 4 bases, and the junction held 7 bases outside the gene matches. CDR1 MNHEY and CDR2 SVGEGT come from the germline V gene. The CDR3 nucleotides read TGTGCCAGCAGTCACCGACAGGGCGGCACTGAAGCTTTCTTT. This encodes CASSHRQGGTEAFF.

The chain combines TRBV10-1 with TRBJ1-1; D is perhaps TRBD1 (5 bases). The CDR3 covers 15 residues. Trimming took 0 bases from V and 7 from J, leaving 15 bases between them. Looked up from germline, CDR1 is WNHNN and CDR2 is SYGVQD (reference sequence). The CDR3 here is CASSESGRTTHEAFF. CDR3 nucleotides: TGCGCCAGCAGTGAGTCCGGCAGGACAACGCATGAAGCTTTCTTT.

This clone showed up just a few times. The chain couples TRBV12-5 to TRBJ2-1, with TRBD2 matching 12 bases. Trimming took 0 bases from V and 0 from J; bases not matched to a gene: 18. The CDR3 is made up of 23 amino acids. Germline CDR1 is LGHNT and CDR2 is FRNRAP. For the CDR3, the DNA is TGTGCTAGTGGTTTGGTACTGGTCAGAATAGGACTAGCGGGGCTGAACTCCTACAATGAGCAGTTCTTC. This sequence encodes CASGLVLVRIGLAGLNSYNEQFF.

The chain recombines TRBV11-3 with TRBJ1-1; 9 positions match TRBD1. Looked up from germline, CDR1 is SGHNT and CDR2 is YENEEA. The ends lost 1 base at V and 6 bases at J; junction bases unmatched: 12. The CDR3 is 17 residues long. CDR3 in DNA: TGTGCCAGCAGCTTAGGGACAGTCCGGGACAGGGACTCTGAAGCTTTCTTT. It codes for CASSLGTVRDRDSEAFF.

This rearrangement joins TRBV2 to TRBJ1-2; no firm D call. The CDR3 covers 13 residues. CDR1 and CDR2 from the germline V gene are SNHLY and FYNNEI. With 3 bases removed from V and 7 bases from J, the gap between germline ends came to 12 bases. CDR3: CASSEAKWSGYTF. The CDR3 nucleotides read TGTGCCAGCAGTGAGGCGAAATGGAGTGGCTACACCTTC.

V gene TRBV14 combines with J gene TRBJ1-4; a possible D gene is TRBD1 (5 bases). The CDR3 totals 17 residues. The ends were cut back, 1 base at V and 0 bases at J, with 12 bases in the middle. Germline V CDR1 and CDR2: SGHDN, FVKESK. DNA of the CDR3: TGTGCCAGCAGCCAAGGGTGGGGGAGGCCAACTAATGAAAAACTGTTTTTT. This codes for CASSQGWGRPTNEKLFF.

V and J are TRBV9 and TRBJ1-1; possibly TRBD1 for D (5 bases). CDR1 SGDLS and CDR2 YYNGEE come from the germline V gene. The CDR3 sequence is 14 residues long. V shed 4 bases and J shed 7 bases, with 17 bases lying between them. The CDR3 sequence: CASSPRPGVGEAFF. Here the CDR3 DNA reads TGTGCCAGCAGCCCCCGACCGGGGGTGGGTGAAGCTTTCTTT.